The sequence of this T cell receptor (beta chain) was determined in a study of response to subunit inactivated influenza vaccine. Germline lookup yields CDR1 SEHNR and CDR2 FQNEAQ (reference sequence). The V and J ends lost 5 bases and 7 bases respectively, with 14 bases between them. The CDR3 extends over 14 amino acids. On this clonotype itself: Its antigen is unidentified.

TCRdb processed the RT-PCR reads anew with MiXCR; each CDR3 protein has one entry. The data hold roughly 180,000 distinct CDR3 sequences, with about 9.3% observed a single time. Study-wide results and limits: After each seasonal influenza vaccination, few new T cells are recruited, the authors suggested.

The chain has TRBV7-9 and TRBJ1-4; D is possibly TRBD1 (6 bases). The source of this sequence is a man aged 50 to 60 who received an inactivated influenza vaccine. Sequenced material: non-naive T cells sorted from PBMCs, taken on the day of vaccination. Here the CDR3 reads CASSVGGVSEKLFF. CDR3 coding DNA: TGTGCCAGCAGCGTCGGGGGCGTCAGTGAAAAACTGTTTTTT.